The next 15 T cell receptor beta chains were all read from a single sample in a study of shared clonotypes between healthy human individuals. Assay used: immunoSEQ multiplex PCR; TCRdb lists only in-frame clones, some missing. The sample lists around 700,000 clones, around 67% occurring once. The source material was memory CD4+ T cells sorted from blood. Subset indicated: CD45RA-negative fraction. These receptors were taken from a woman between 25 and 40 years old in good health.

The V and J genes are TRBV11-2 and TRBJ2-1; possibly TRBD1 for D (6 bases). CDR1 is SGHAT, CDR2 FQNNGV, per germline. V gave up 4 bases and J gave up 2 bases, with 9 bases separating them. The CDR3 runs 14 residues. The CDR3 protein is CASSSTGTYNEQFF. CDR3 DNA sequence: TGTGCCAGCAGCTCCACAGGGACCTACAATGAGCAGTTCTTC.

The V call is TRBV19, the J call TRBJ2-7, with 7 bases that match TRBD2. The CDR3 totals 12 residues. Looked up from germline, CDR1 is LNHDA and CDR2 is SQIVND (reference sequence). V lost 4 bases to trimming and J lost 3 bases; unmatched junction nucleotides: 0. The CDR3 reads CASSKRDYEQYF. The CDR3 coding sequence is TGTGCCAGTAGTAAGCGGGACTACGAGCAGTACTTC.

The CDR3 is CASGTSGREQETQYF. The CDR3 DNA follows: TGTGCCAGCGGGACTAGCGGGAGGGAACAAGAGACCCAGTACTTC. The rearrangement links TRBV7-9 to TRBJ2-5; 16 nucleotides agree with TRBD2. J gave up 2 bases and V 8 bases, and 2 bases lay outside the gene matches. The CDR3 loop spans 15 amino acids. Germline CDR1 SEHNR, CDR2 FQNEAQ (reference sequence).

Here the CDR3 reads CASSESLGMNTEAFF. As DNA, the CDR3 is TGCGCCAGCAGTGAGTCCCTGGGGATGAACACTGAAGCTTTCTTT. This chain links TRBV10-2 with TRBJ1-1; no definite D call. The ends were cut back, 0 bases at V and 0 bases at J, with 8 bases in the middle. The CDR3 loop spans 15 amino acids. Germline assignment: CDR1 WSHSY and CDR2 SAAADI.

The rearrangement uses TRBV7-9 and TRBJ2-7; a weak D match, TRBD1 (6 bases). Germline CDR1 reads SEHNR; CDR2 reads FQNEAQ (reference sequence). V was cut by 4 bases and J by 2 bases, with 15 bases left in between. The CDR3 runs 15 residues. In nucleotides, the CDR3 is TGTGCCAGCAGCTCTACAGGGAGTCCAGCCTACGAGCAGTACTTC. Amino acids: CASSSTGSPAYEQYF. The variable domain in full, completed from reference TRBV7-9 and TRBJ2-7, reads DTGVSQNPRHKITKRGQNVTFRCDPISEHNRLYWYRQTLGQGPEFLTYFQNEAQLEKSRLLSDRFSAERPKGSFSTLEIQRTEQGDSAMYLCASSSTGSPAYEQYFGPGTRLTVT.

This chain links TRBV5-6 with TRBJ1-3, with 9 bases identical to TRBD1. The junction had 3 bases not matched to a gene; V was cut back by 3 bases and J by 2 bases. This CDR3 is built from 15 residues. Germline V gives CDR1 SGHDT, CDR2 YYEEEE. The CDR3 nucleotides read TGTGCCAGCAGCTGGGGGACAGGGCCTGGAAACACCATATATTTT. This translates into CASSWGTGPGNTIYF. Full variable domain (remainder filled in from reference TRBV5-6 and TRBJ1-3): DAGVTQSPTHLIKTRGQQVTLRCSPKSGHDTVSWYQQALGQGPQFIFQYYEEEERQRGNFPDRFSGHQFPNYSSELNVNALLLGDSALYLCASSWGTGPGNTIYFGEGSWLTVV.

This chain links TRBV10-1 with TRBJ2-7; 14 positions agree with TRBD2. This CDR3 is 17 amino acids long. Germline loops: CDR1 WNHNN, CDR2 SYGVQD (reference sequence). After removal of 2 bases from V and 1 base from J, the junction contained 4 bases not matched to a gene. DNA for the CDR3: TGCGCCAGCAGTGAGGGGACTAGCGGGAGACGTTCCTACGAGCAGTACTTC. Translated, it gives CASSEGTSGRRSYEQYF.

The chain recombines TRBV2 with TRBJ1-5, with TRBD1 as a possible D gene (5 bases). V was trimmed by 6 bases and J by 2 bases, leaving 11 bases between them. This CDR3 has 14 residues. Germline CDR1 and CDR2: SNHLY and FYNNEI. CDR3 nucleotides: TGTGCCAGCAGAACCCGGGGCGGCAATCAGCCCCAGCATTTT. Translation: CASRTRGGNQPQHF.

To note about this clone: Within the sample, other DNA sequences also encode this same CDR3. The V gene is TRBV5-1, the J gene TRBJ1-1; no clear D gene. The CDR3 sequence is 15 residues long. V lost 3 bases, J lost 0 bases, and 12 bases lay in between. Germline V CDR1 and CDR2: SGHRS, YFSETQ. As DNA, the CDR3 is TGCGCCAGCAGCTCCCGGACTGAGATGAACACTGAAGCTTTCTTT. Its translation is CASSSRTEMNTEAFF.

CDR3 sequence: CASSFTSLAATDTQYF. CDR3 DNA sequence: TGTGCCAGCAGTTTCACCTCACTAGCGGCTACAGATACGCAGTATTTT. The gene calls are TRBV28 and TRBJ2-3; TRBD2 agrees at 8 bases. CDR3 length: 16 amino acids. Germline V gene data show CDR1 as MDHEN and CDR2 as SYDVKM. Germline trimming cut 3 bases from V and 3 bases from J; bases unmatched to any gene: 8.

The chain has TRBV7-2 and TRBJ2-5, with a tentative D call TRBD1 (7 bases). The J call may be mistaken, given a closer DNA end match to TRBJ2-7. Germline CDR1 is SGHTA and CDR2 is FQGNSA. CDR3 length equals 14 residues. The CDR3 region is CASSQGGPVYEQYF. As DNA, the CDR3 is TGTGCCAGCAGCCAGGGGGGACCAGTCTACGAGCAGTACTTC.

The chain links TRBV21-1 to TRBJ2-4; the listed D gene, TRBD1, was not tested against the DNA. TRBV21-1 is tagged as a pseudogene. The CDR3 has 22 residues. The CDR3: CASSKPGTGISLAPFPKNIQYF. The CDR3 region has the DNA TGTGCCAGCAGCAAACCCGGGACAGGGATCTCCTTAGCCCCTTTCCCCAAAAACATTCAGTACTTC.

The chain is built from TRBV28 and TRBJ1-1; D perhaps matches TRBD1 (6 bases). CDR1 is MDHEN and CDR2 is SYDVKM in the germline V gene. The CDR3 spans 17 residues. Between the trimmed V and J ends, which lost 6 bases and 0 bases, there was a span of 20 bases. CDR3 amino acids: CASSGQTGAAMNTEAFF. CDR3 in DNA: TGTGCCAGCAGCGGCCAGACAGGCGCGGCGATGAACACTGAAGCTTTCTTT. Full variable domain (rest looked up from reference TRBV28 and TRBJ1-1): DVKVTQSSRYLVKRTGEKVFLECVQDMDHENMFWYRQDPGLGLRLIYFSYDVKMKEKGDIPEGYSVSREKKERFSLILESASTNQTSMYLCASSGQTGAAMNTEAFFGQGTRLTVV.

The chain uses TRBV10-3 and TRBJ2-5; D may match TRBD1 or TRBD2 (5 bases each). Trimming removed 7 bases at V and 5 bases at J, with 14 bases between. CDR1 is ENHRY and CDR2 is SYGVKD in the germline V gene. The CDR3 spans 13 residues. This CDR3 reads CAIIWWGNETQYF. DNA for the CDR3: TGTGCCATCATATGGTGGGGGAATGAGACCCAGTACTTC.

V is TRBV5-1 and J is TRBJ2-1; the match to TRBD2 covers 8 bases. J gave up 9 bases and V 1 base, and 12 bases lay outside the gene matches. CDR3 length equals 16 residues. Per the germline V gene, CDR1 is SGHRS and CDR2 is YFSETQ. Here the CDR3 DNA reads TGCGCCAGCAGCTTGCAGTCGCGCCTAGCGGGCAGTGAGCAGTTCTTC. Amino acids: CASSLQSRLAGSEQFF.